This is a list of T cell receptor beta chains from one sample in a study of T cell repertoires and Cas9 in healthy adults. Generated by immunoSEQ multiplex PCR, the TCRdb table keeps only in-frame clones and is missing some. Among approximately 22,000 clones listed, roughly nine tenths were seen once. Sequenced sample: CD4+ effector T cells (CD127+, CD25-, CD137-, CD154-) from PBMCs; culture status not recorded. The source is a human donor in good health. Both conserved end residues are part of each CDR3. A D gene is named only where the DNA matches it firmly. The size field is filled for only some rows; it gives once, few, many or a size class.

>TRBJ2-3|-|TRBD2|TRBV10-2
TGCGCCAGCAGTGAGCCCCCACGGGTAGCGGGGCCCACAGATACGCAGTATTTT
CASSEPPRVAGPTDTQYF
>TRBJ1-1|-|TRBD1|TRBV7-6
TGTGCCACCCGGGACAGGGGCACTGAAGCTTTCTTT
CATRDRGTEAFF
>TRBJ2-7|-|TRBD2|TRBV28
TGTGCCAGCAGTTTATCTAGCGGGGCCGACGAGCAGTACTTC
CASSLSSGADEQYF
>TRBJ2-6|once|-|TRBV6-1
TGTGCCAGCAGTGGGGGGCCCAGATTGCGCGGGGCCAGCGTCCTGACTTTC
CASSGGPRLRGASVLTF
>TRBJ2-2|-|TRBD2|TRBV11-2
TGTGCCAGCAGCCTAGGGACTAGCGGGGTCACCGGGGAGCTGTTTTTT
CASSLGTSGVTGELFF
>TRBJ2-6|once|-|TRBV28
TGTGCCAGCACCCCAGCGATCTCTGGGGCCAACGTCCTGACTTTC
CASTPAISGANVLTF
>TRBJ2-7|-|-|TRBV10-3
TGTGCCATCAGTAATACGGGGCTCGAGCAGTACTTC
CAISNTGLEQYF
>TRBJ1-2|-|-|TRBV25-1
TGTGCCAGCAGTGATAGCCAGCTTCGCGATGGCTACACCTTC
CASSDSQLRDGYTF
>TRBJ2-5|-|TRBD2|TRBV5-4
TGTGCCAGCAGCTCGACTAGCAAGACACAAGAGACCCAGTACTTC
CASSSTSKTQETQYF
>TRBJ2-7|-|TRBD1|TRBV5-1
TGCGCCAGCAGCGTTACAGGGGGGTCCTACGAGCAGTACTTC
CASSVTGGSYEQYF
>TRBJ1-1|-|TRBD1|TRBV15
TGTGCCACCAGCACGGACAGGGGCGACGCTGAAGCTTTCTTT
CATSTDRGDAEAFF
>TRBJ2-7|once|-|TRBV4-2
TGTGCCAGCAGCCAAGGTCCTCGGGAAGACTCCGAGCAGTACTTC
CASSQGPREDSEQYF
>TRBJ2-1|-|-|TRBV5-1
TGCGCCAGCAGCTTGAACCCAGACGGATACAATGAGCAGTTCTTC
CASSLNPDGYNEQFF
>TRBJ1-4|few|-|TRBV2
TGTGCCAGCAGTGCGGACGGAAGGGATGAAAAACTGTTTTTT
CASSADGRDEKLFF
>TRBJ1-4|-|-|TRBV5-1
TGCGCCAGCCAGAGGGCAACTAATGAAAAACTGTTTTTT
CASQRATNEKLFF
>TRBJ2-6|-|-|TRBV29-1
TGCAGCGTCGAAATAAGCTCTGGGGCCAACGTCCTGACTTTC
CSVEISSGANVLTF
>TRBJ2-7|-|-|TRBV7-2
TGTGCCAGCAGCTTAGTCAGTAGTTTCCGGTACGAGCAGTACTTC
CASSLVSSFRYEQYF
>TRBJ2-7|-|-|TRBV11-2
TGTGCCAGCCAGGTGGACCACTCCTACGAGCAGTACTTC
CASQVDHSYEQYF
>TRBJ2-2|-|-|TRBV4-1
TGCGCCAGCAGAAGGGTCGGGGAGGACACCGGGGAGCTGTTTTTT
CASRRVGEDTGELFF
>TRBJ2-7|once|TRBD1|TRBV14
TGTGCCAGCAGCCGGTGGACAGGGGGCGACGAGCAGTACTTC
CASSRWTGGDEQYF
>TRBJ1-5|-|-|TRBV7-9
TGTGCCAGCAGCACTTCCCAGGGAGGTGGCAATCAGCCCCAGCATTTT
CASSTSQGGGNQPQHF
>TRBJ1-4|-|TRBD1|TRBV10-2
TGCGCCAGCAGTCCAACAGGGGCGTTCGGAACTAATGAAAAACTGTTTTTT
CASSPTGAFGTNEKLFF
>TRBJ2-1|-|-|TRBV6-5
TGTGCCAGCAGTCGGACAGAGAACTACAATGAGCAGTTCTTC
CASSRTENYNEQFF
>TRBJ2-5|-|-|TRBV5-4
TGTGCCAGCAGCTTGTTGGCAGGGGCCCAAGAGACCCAGTACTTC
CASSLLAGAQETQYF
>TRBJ1-2|-|-|TRBV6-6
TGTGCCAGCAAACAGGGTTCTCTGACGTATGGCTACACCTTC
CASKQGSLTYGYTF
>TRBJ2-3|-|-|TRBV19
TGTGCCAGTAGCCTCCCGGGGGCGGGGGCCAGCACAGATACGCAGTATTTT
CASSLPGAGASTDTQYF
>TRBJ2-7|-|TRBD1|TRBV19
TGTGCCAGTAGTCCAGGGGACAGGGGGCACTACGAGCAGTACTTC
CASSPGDRGHYEQYF
>TRBJ1-1|-|-|TRBV11-2
TGTGCCAGCAGCTTCCAGAGGAACACTGAAGCTTTCTTT
CASSFQRNTEAFF
>TRBJ1-1|-|TRBD1|TRBV6-5
TGTGCCAGCAGTAACAGGGGGGCAAACACTGAAGCTTTCTTT
CASSNRGANTEAFF
>TRBJ1-1|-|-|TRBV10-1
TGCGCCAGCTCGGCGAAGAACACTGAAGCTTTCTTT
CASSAKNTEAFF
>TRBJ2-2|once|-|TRBV4-2
TGTGCCAGCAGCCCCCGTACCGCCTACACCGGGGAGCTGTTTTTT
CASSPRTAYTGELFF
>TRBJ2-5|-|TRBD2|TRBV7-7
TGTGCCAGCAGCCCCGGGACTAGCGGGGGGCTCACCCAAGAGACCCAGTACTTC
CASSPGTSGGLTQETQYF